The 13 T cell receptor beta chains reported below all come from one sample, sequenced in a study of cytomegalovirus exposure and HLA in healthy donors. The PCR employed 60 Vbeta primers together with 13 Jbeta primers. Sequenced by immunoSEQ multiplex PCR; TCRdb stores in-frame clones only, minus some. Altogether 160,000 or so clones are present, about 80% being singletons, with the ten largest covering roughly 1.5%. Specimen: PBMCs. The receptors were sampled from a man aged 40-55 years in good health and CMV-seronegative.

The chain links TRBV19 to TRBJ1-4; TRBD1 aligns across 8 bases. CDR1 and CDR2 from the germline V gene are LNHDA and SQIVND (reference sequence). Trimming took 6 bases from V and 0 from J; bases not matched to a gene: 6. CDR3 length: 16 residues. In DNA form, the CDR3 reads TGTGCCAGTAGCCGGGACAGGACCGCAACTAATGAAAAACTGTTTTTT. Protein product: CASSRDRTATNEKLFF.

The chain joins TRBV30 to TRBJ1-5, with D possibly TRBD1 on 6 matching bases. Trimming pared 2 bases from V and 7 bases from J, leaving 12 bases between. CDR1 is GTSNPN and CDR2 is SVGIG in the germline V gene (reference sequence). This CDR3 spans 13 amino acids. In DNA, the CDR3 is TGTGCCTGGAGTTCGGGACAAGTGCAGCCCCAGCATTTT. This codes for CAWSSGQVQPQHF.

The chain links TRBV19 to TRBJ1-2, with 9 bases identical to TRBD1. Germline assignment: CDR1 LNHDA and CDR2 SQIVND (reference sequence). The CDR3 extends over 17 amino acids. Trimming at V came to 6 bases and at J to 2 bases, leaving 13 bases not matched to a gene. The CDR3 DNA reads as TGTGCCAGTAGGGCCAGGGGACAGGGACAACTCAACTATGGCTACACCTTC. Protein: CASRARGQGQLNYGYTF.

This clone is a singleton in its sample. The rearrangement links TRBV9 to TRBJ2-1, with 7 positions matching TRBD2. CDR3 length: 14 amino acids. Germline V lookup: CDR1 SGDLS, CDR2 YYNGEE. The J segment lost 3 bases and the V segment lost 3 bases, leaving 3 bases of the junction unmatched. DNA for the CDR3: TGTGCCAGCAGCGGCCGGGACTACTACAATGAGCAGTTCTTC. It specifies CASSGRDYYNEQFF.

This clone was detected only a few times. The chain recombines TRBV28 with TRBJ1-1; D is possibly TRBD1 (5 bases). This CDR3 has 16 residues. With 5 bases removed from V and 11 bases from J, the gap between germline ends came to 27 bases. Germline V gene lookup returns CDR1 MDHEN and CDR2 SYDVKM. CDR3 region: CASSIFSGTMRLGAFF. For the CDR3, the DNA is TGTGCCAGCAGTATATTTTCGGGGACTATGCGTCTGGGGGCTTTCTTT.

V and J are TRBV7-9 and TRBJ2-1, with 14 bases lining up with TRBD2. The V and J ends lost 1 base and 9 bases, in that order; junction bases with no gene match: 8. Germline loops: CDR1 SEHNR, CDR2 FQNEAQ (reference sequence). This CDR3 is 17 amino acids long. The CDR3 nucleotides read TGTGCCAGCAGCTTAGGGACTAGCGGGAGGCCCGCGCCTGAGCAGTTCTTC. Its protein is CASSLGTSGRPAPEQFF.

The V and J genes are TRBV29-1 and TRBJ1-1, with 7 bases lining up with TRBD1. The trim removed 6 bases at V and 1 base at J, leaving 5 bases unmatched. Germline loops: CDR1 SQVTM, CDR2 ANQGSEA. The CDR3 consists of 13 residues. The DNA of the CDR3 is TGCAGCGTCATGACAGGGCAGAACACTGAAGCTTTCTTT. Translating gives CSVMTGQNTEAFF.

This clone was recorded a few times. The chain carries TRBV11-2 and TRBJ2-1; D remains unclear. Germline loops: CDR1 SGHAT, CDR2 FQNNGV. V lost 5 bases and J 12 bases, leaving 11 bases between the germline ends. There are 11 residues in the CDR3. CDR3 bases: TGTGCCAGCAGCGATATCAGTGGGCAGTTCTTC. It is translated as CASSDISGQFF.

In its sample, this clone was seen a few times. This chain connects TRBV9 to TRBJ2-7, with D maybe TRBD2 (5 bases). From germline, CDR1 is SGDLS and CDR2 YYNGEE. This CDR3 contains 15 residues. V shed 3 bases and J shed 3 bases, with 16 bases lying between them. The CDR3 reads CASSGEASRNYEQYF. The CDR3 DNA sequence: TGTGCCAGCAGCGGCGAGGCTAGCAGAAACTACGAGCAGTACTTC.

This clone was detected only once. CDR3 sequence (DNA): TGTGCCAGTAGCGAGCGGGGGCCAAGCACAGATACGCAGTATTTT. This gives the protein CASSERGPSTDTQYF. The chain employs TRBV19 and TRBJ2-3; 8 nucleotides agree with TRBD2. This CDR3 has 15 amino acids. V dropped 6 bases and J dropped 0; count of bases not matched to a gene: 5. CDR1 LNHDA and CDR2 SQIVND come from the germline V gene (reference sequence).

As regards this clone: The sample carries other DNA sequences with the same CDR3. J is TRBJ1-4 and V is TRBV15; 8 nucleotides match TRBD1. Germline loops: CDR1 LNHNV, CDR2 YYDKDF (reference sequence). The CDR3 length is 16 residues. The ends lost 3 bases at V and 6 bases at J; junction bases unmatched: 9. The CDR3 region has the DNA TGTGCCACCAGCAGCGCCGGGGACAGGTTACATGAAAAACTGTTTTTT. This codes for CATSSAGDRLHEKLFF.

With regard to this clone: This same CDR3 is encoded by further DNA sequences in the sample. This chain connects TRBV28 to TRBJ2-7, with TRBD2 as a possible D gene (5 bases). The V gene's germline CDR1 is MDHEN and CDR2 SYDVKM. With 7 bases removed from V and 0 bases from J, the gap between germline ends came to 13 bases. This CDR3 is built from 14 residues. CDR3 bases: TGTGCCAGCACCTTAACTGGGAGCTCCTACGAGCAGTACTTC. As protein: CASTLTGSSYEQYF.

The table lists this clone with a few counts. The chain combines TRBV2 with TRBJ1-1; D gene ambiguous. V shed 6 bases and J shed 6 bases, with 14 bases lying between them. The CDR3 has 13 residues. Germline V gene lookup returns CDR1 SNHLY and CDR2 FYNNEI. CDR3 amino acids: CASSRQGRAEAFF. DNA for the CDR3: TGTGCCAGCAGCCGTCAAGGGCGGGCTGAAGCTTTCTTT. The entire variable domain, with the rest obtained from reference TRBV2 and TRBJ1-1, is as follows: EPEVTQTPSHQVTQMGQEVILRCVPISNHLYFYWYRQILGQKVEFLVSFYNNEISEKSEIFDDQFSVERPDGSNFTLKIRSTKLEDSAMYFCASSRQGRAEAFFGQGTRLTVV.